A single sample gave rise to the 7 T cell receptor beta chains below, sequenced in a study of cytomegalovirus exposure and HLA in healthy donors. The primer mix had 60 Vbeta and 13 Jbeta primers. Produced via immunoSEQ multiplex PCR; TCRdb's table is partial and in-frame only. The table lists about 93,000 clones, about 81% of them singletons. The sequencing sample was made of PBMCs. All receptors derive from a woman between 40 and 55 years old in good health and CMV-seronegative.

The chain employs TRBV28 and TRBJ2-1; D ambiguous. Germline loops: CDR1 MDHEN, CDR2 SYDVKM. This CDR3 contains 12 residues. The V end lost 6 bases, the J end lost 9 bases, and 12 bases lay between the germline ends. DNA for the CDR3: TGTGCCAGCAGGCTAGAGCTGGGTGAGCAGTTCTTC. It translates to CASRLELGEQFF.

CDR3 nucleotides: TGTGCCACCAGCAGAGATCGGGACAGTCAAGAGACCCAGTACTTC. Translation gives CATSRDRDSQETQYF. This rearrangement joins TRBV15 to TRBJ2-5; TRBD1 matches at 7 bases. The germline V gene encodes CDR1 LNHNV and CDR2 YYDKDF (reference sequence). The trim removed 0 bases at V and 2 bases at J, leaving 3 bases unmatched. This CDR3 has 15 residues.

This chain uses TRBV9 with TRBJ1-2; 7 nucleotides agree with TRBD1. CDR1 SGDLS and CDR2 YYNGEE come from the germline V gene. CDR3 size: 15 residues. Trimming took 6 bases from V and 4 from J; bases not matched to a gene: 12. CDR3 DNA sequence: TGTGCCAGCACAAGGGGACAGAGTCTTCTCTATGGCTACACCTTC. It codes for CASTRGQSLLYGYTF.

This clone occurred a few times. The chain has TRBV6-4 and TRBJ2-1, with 9 bases that match TRBD2. Trimming removed 6 bases from V and 0 bases from J; junction bases left unmatched: 3. Germline CDR1 reads MRHNA; CDR2 reads SNTAGT. This CDR3 is 15 amino acids long. CDR3 sequence: CASSETSGSYNEQFF. Here the CDR3 DNA reads TGTGCCAGCAGCGAGACTAGCGGCTCCTACAATGAGCAGTTCTTC.

This chain connects TRBV29-1 to TRBJ1-2; 9 nucleotides agree with TRBD1. CDR3 length: 14 amino acids. Germline V gene data show CDR1 as SQVTM and CDR2 as ANQGSEA. V lost 5 bases, J lost 7 bases, and 11 bases stayed unmatched. CDR3 DNA sequence: TGCAGCGTTACACTACAGGGGGCGTCTCTTGGCTACACCTTC. Its translation is CSVTLQGASLGYTF.

The V and J genes are TRBV15 and TRBJ1-2; TRBD1 matches at 7 bases. With 4 bases clipped from V and 2 bases from J, the junction kept 4 bases outside the gene matches. This CDR3 is built from 14 residues. Germline loops: CDR1 LNHNV, CDR2 YYDKDF (reference sequence). The CDR3 is CATSTLRGNYGYTF. In DNA form, the CDR3 reads TGTGCCACCAGCACCCTCAGGGGGAACTATGGCTACACCTTC.

This clone has just a few counts. V gene TRBV7-3 combines with J gene TRBJ2-1, with 12 bases matching TRBD2. Germline V gene data show CDR1 as SGHTA and CDR2 as FQGTGA. CDR3 size: 13 residues. Germline trimming cut 4 bases from V and 9 bases from J; bases unmatched to any gene: 1. In nucleotides, the CDR3 is TGTGCCAGCAGCTCGGGACTAGCGGGTGAGCAGTTCTTC. Its translation: CASSSGLAGEQFF.